The next 32 T cell receptor beta chains were all read from a single sample in a study of early stage breast cancer tumors. Sequencing was performed with immunoSEQ multiplex PCR; in TCRdb, only in-frame clones are kept and a portion is missing. This sample has approximately 48,000 clones; 75% to 95% occur once, and the top ten carry around 4.7%. What was sequenced was blood. The receptors were sampled from a person between 65 and 79 years old with breast cancer.

The CDR3 protein is CASSLSGAGGQRTGELFF. CDR3 coding DNA: TGTGCCAGCAGTTTATCGGGCGCGGGAGGGCAGAGGACCGGGGAGCTGTTTTTT. V and J are TRBV27 and TRBJ2-2; 9 bases map to TRBD2. The CDR3 length is 18 residues. The germline CDR1 and CDR2 sequences are MNHEY and SMNVEV (reference sequence). V shed 0 bases and J 5 bases; nucleotides not matched to a gene: 10.

This chain joins TRBV6-5 and TRBJ1-4; 9 bases agree with TRBD1. V was pared by 4 bases and J by 8 bases, with 11 bases of the junction left unmatched. Looked up from germline, CDR1 is MNHEY and CDR2 is SVGAGI. CDR3 length: 16 residues. Written as DNA, the CDR3 is TGTGCCAGCAGTTTGGGACAGGGAATTTGGGGGGAAAAACTGTTTTTT. Residues: CASSLGQGIWGEKLFF.

V and J are TRBV29-1 and TRBJ2-2; D might be TRBD1 (6 bases). The V end was cut by 6 bases, the J end by 1 base, with 9 bases between. CDR1 and CDR2 (germline): SQVTM, ANQGSEA. The CDR3 covers 13 residues. CDR3 bases: TGCAGCGTGGGACACATGAACACCGGGGAGCTGTTTTTT. This encodes CSVGHMNTGELFF.

This chain connects TRBV30 to TRBJ2-7; 9 bases fit TRBD2. The CDR3 runs 14 residues. Unmatched junction bases numbered 10, after V lost 4 bases and J lost 6 bases. Germline V gene data show CDR1 as GTSNPN and CDR2 as SVGIG (reference sequence). This CDR3 is CAWIGVAGVGEQYF. The CDR3 nucleotides are TGTGCCTGGATCGGAGTAGCGGGAGTCGGCGAGCAGTACTTC. Filled out from reference TRBV30 and TRBJ2-7, the complete variable domain reads SQTIHQWPATLVQPVGSPLSLECTVEGTSNPNLYWYRQAAGRGLQLLFYSVGIGQISSEVPQNLSASRPQDRQFILSSKKLLLSDSGFYLCAWIGVAGVGEQYFGPGTRLTVT.

The chain carries TRBV14 and TRBJ2-5; 9 bases are a match to TRBD1. CDR3 length equals 14 residues. Germline loops: CDR1 SGHDN, CDR2 FVKESK. Trimming cost V 6 bases and J 7 bases; bases outside gene matches: 9. The CDR3 DNA follows: TGTGCCAGCAGGCAAATACAGGGGGCCGGGACCCAGTACTTC. Amino acid sequence: CASRQIQGAGTQYF.

This clone occurred once. The chain is built from TRBV30 and TRBJ1-1; no firm D call. CDR3 length equals 13 residues. Trimming stripped 0 bases from V and 0 bases from J, with 5 bases between. In germline, CDR1 is GTSNPN, CDR2 SVGIG (reference sequence). In nucleotides, the CDR3 is TGTGCCTGGAGTGTAGCCATGAACACTGAAGCTTTCTTT. Residues: CAWSVAMNTEAFF.

CDR3 coding DNA: TGTGCCAGCAGCTTAGAATTTGGCGGAGCACAAGAGACCCAGTACTTC. Translating gives CASSLEFGGAQETQYF. The J gene is TRBJ2-5, the V gene TRBV11-2, with no clear D. The CDR3 contains 16 residues. From germline, CDR1 is SGHAT and CDR2 FQNNGV. The V gene lost 0 bases and the J gene lost 2 bases, with 13 bases spanning the gap.

The rearrangement joins TRBV6-1 to TRBJ1-3; the match to TRBD1 covers 9 bases. Germline assignment: CDR1 MNHNS and CDR2 SASEGT. The CDR3 totals 15 residues. V trimming: 6 bases; J trimming: 3 bases; junction bases outside the gene matches: 6. CDR3 nucleotide sequence: TGTGCCAGCAGAGCCGGGACAGGGTATGGAAACACCATATATTTT. Protein: CASRAGTGYGNTIYF.

CDR3 in amino acids: CASSPWGGDGYTF. The CDR3 region has the DNA TGTGCCAGCAGCCCTTGGGGCGGGGATGGCTACACCTTC. The gene calls are TRBV7-9 and TRBJ1-2; a possible D gene is TRBD1 (5 bases). The CDR3 covers 13 residues. V was clipped by 5 bases and J by 6 bases, with 13 bases between them. CDR1 is SEHNR, CDR2 FQNEAQ, per germline (reference sequence).

V gene TRBV30 combines with J gene TRBJ1-4, with D uncertain. The V gene's germline CDR1 is GTSNPN and CDR2 SVGIG (reference sequence). V was trimmed by 6 bases and J by 2 bases, leaving 13 bases between them. The CDR3 is 14 amino acids. The CDR3 protein is CACYGERTNEKLFF. CDR3 in DNA: TGTGCCTGCTACGGGGAGAGGACTAATGAAAAACTGTTTTTT. Using reference TRBV30 and TRBJ1-4 for the parts outside the CDR3, the full variable domain is SQTIHQWPATLVQPVGSPLSLECTVEGTSNPNLYWYRQAAGRGLQLLFYSVGIGQISSEVPQNLSASRPQDRQFILSSKKLLLSDSGFYLCACYGERTNEKLFFGSGTQLSVL.

This clone was observed a few times. The chain recombines TRBV28 with TRBJ2-5, with 12 positions matching TRBD2. V shed 6 bases and J 4 bases; nucleotides not matched to a gene: 12. Germline CDR1 reads MDHEN; CDR2 reads SYDVKM. The length of the CDR3 is 17 residues. The CDR3 nucleotides are TGTGCCAGCAGGGGGGCGGGACTAGCGGGTCTAGTAGAGACCCAGTACTTC. Amino acids: CASRGAGLAGLVETQYF.

The chain couples TRBV2 to TRBJ2-2; TRBD1 might be the D (6 bases). This CDR3 has 15 amino acids. CDR1 and CDR2 from the germline V gene are SNHLY and FYNNEI. Trimming removed 3 bases from V and 2 bases from J, with 10 bases in between. The CDR3 region is CASSEQGRNTGELFF. The CDR3 DNA reads TGTGCCAGCAGTGAGCAGGGGCGCAACACCGGGGAGCTGTTTTTT.

This chain connects TRBV4-1 to TRBJ1-1; 7 nucleotides line up with TRBD1. V dropped 2 bases and J dropped 1; count of bases not matched to a gene: 4. CDR1 and CDR2 from the germline V gene are MGHRA and YSYEKL. The CDR3 runs 15 residues. The CDR3 loop reads CASSQSTGPNTEAFF. The CDR3 DNA follows: TGCGCCAGCAGCCAATCGACAGGGCCGAACACTGAAGCTTTCTTT.

The rearrangement uses TRBV6-1 and TRBJ2-7; 9 bases are a match to TRBD1. Germline V gene lookup returns CDR1 MNHNS and CDR2 SASEGT. After removal of 7 bases from V and 0 bases from J, the junction contained 7 bases not matched to a gene. The CDR3 is made up of 15 amino acids. The CDR3 protein is CASTRGTGSSYEQYF. CDR3 sequence (DNA): TGTGCCAGCACCAGGGGGACAGGGTCCTCCTACGAGCAGTACTTC.

CDR3 sequence: CASSSGIGVSEQFF. The CDR3 DNA reads as TGCGCCAGCAGCTCAGGCATCGGCGTCAGTGAGCAGTTCTTC. The V call is TRBV5-1, the J call TRBJ2-1, with D uncertain. The CDR3 consists of 14 residues. The V end lost 3 bases, the J end lost 9 bases, and 16 bases lay between the germline ends. Germline values: CDR1 SGHRS, CDR2 YFSETQ.

The CDR3, as DNA: TGTGCCATCAACCCGGGACTCCGGGGAGGGGAGCAGTACTTC. Encoded protein: CAINPGLRGGEQYF. The chain recombines TRBV10-3 with TRBJ2-7, with TRBD2 matching over 7 bases. Germline V CDR1 and CDR2: ENHRY, SYGVKD. This CDR3 has 14 residues. V trimming: 7 bases; J trimming: 7 bases; junction bases outside the gene matches: 13.

This sequence joins TRBV6-6 and TRBJ1-5; D is uncertain. V was pared by 5 bases and J by 2 bases, with 7 bases between. This CDR3 is 13 amino acids long. In germline, CDR1 is MNHNY, CDR2 SVGAGI (reference sequence). CDR3 protein: CASSLTGNQPQHF. CDR3 coding DNA: TGTGCCAGCAGTCTAACGGGCAATCAGCCCCAGCATTTT.

The chain has TRBV11-2 and TRBJ1-4, with 8 bases matching TRBD1. Germline trimming cut 4 bases from V and 2 bases from J; bases unmatched to any gene: 3. Germline CDR1 is SGHAT and CDR2 is FQNNGV. The CDR3 has 15 residues. CDR3 sequence reads: CASSWRTGTNEKLFF. DNA of the CDR3: TGTGCCAGCAGCTGGCGGACAGGGACTAATGAAAAACTGTTTTTT.

V usage is TRBV7-2 and J usage is TRBJ2-5, with D perhaps matching TRBD1 (6 bases). The germline V and J ends were trimmed by 4 bases and 2 bases, with 14 bases remaining between them. The germline gives CDR1 SGHTA, CDR2 FQGNSA. This CDR3 spans 15 amino acids. CDR3 in DNA: TGTGCCAGCAGCTCTAGGGGGTCTGGGCAAGAGACCCAGTACTTC. Translated, it gives CASSSRGSGQETQYF.

The chain uses TRBV10-3 and TRBJ2-7; a possible D gene is TRBD1 (6 bases). Germline CDR1 ENHRY, CDR2 SYGVKD. Trimming removed 4 bases at V and 6 bases at J, with 16 bases between. The CDR3 has 14 amino acids. The CDR3 DNA is TGTGCCATCAGTGTAAAAGGGGAAGGGGGCGAGCAGTACTTC. This translates into CAISVKGEGGEQYF.

The chain uses TRBV10-3 and TRBJ2-7, with 9 bases aligning to TRBD1. With 7 bases clipped from V and 0 bases from J, the junction kept 4 bases outside the gene matches. The CDR3 has 14 amino acids. The V gene's germline CDR1 is ENHRY and CDR2 SYGVKD. The CDR3 loop is CAITRQGDSYEQYF. The CDR3 nucleotides are TGTGCCATCACAAGACAGGGGGACTCCTACGAGCAGTACTTC.

The chain employs TRBV5-1 and TRBJ2-1, with TRBD1 matching 10 bases. This CDR3 has 15 residues. The ends lost 3 bases at V and 4 bases at J; junction bases unmatched: 4. Germline CDR1 SGHRS, CDR2 YFSETQ. The CDR3 DNA is TGCGCCAGCAGCTCGACAGGGGGCTCTTACAATGAGCAGTTCTTC. Translating gives CASSSTGGSYNEQFF.

The chain uses TRBV5-1 and TRBJ1-1; D is possibly TRBD1 (6 bases). The germline V and J ends were trimmed by 4 bases and 3 bases, with 16 bases remaining between them. The V gene's germline CDR1 is SGHRS and CDR2 YFSETQ. This CDR3 has 15 residues. The CDR3 sequence: CASSPYSQGYTEAFF. The CDR3 nucleotides read TGCGCCAGCAGCCCGTATTCACAGGGCTACACTGAAGCTTTCTTT.

The V call is TRBV5-1, the J call TRBJ1-3, with TRBD1 matching 9 bases. Germline trimming cut 4 bases from V and 5 bases from J; bases unmatched to any gene: 4. Germline assignment: CDR1 SGHRS and CDR2 YFSETQ. The CDR3 has 14 amino acids. This CDR3 is CASSEGQGRNTIYF. The CDR3 DNA sequence: TGCGCCAGCAGCGAGGGACAGGGAAGAAACACCATATATTTT.

The V and J genes are TRBV30 and TRBJ2-3; D unclear. The CDR3 is 12 amino acids. V lost 5 bases and J lost 8, with 14 bases in between. Germline lookup yields CDR1 GTSNPN and CDR2 SVGIG (reference sequence). The CDR3 region has the DNA TGTGCCTGGGCCTCCCTAGGCCTTACGCAGTATTTT. This gives the protein CAWASLGLTQYF.

The chain couples TRBV21-1 to TRBJ1-5; TRBD1 is the table's D call and was not checked against the DNA. TRBV21-1 is a recognized pseudogene. This CDR3 comprises 16 residues. DNA for the CDR3: TGTGCCAGCAGCAAAGAGTACAGGTCTAGCAATCAGCCCCAGCATTTT. Protein sequence: CASSKEYRSSNQPQHF.

The chain combines TRBV11-3 with TRBJ2-6; 9 bases map to TRBD1. The CDR3 runs 15 residues. Germline values: CDR1 SGHNT, CDR2 YENEEA. V gave up 4 bases and J gave up 9 bases; unmatched junction bases: 7. The CDR3 DNA is TGTGCCAGCAGCTCAGGGACAGGGATAGGCAACGTCCTGACTTTC. Protein: CASSSGTGIGNVLTF.

The chain links TRBV27 to TRBJ2-1; 7 bases agree with TRBD2. The CDR3 contains 15 residues. CDR1 and CDR2 (germline): MNHEY, SMNVEV (reference sequence). V dropped 0 bases and J dropped 7; count of bases not matched to a gene: 6. CDR3: CASSLSRLAENEQFF. The CDR3 coding sequence is TGTGCCAGCAGTTTATCTCGGCTAGCGGAAAATGAGCAGTTCTTC.

V and J are TRBV6-1 and TRBJ1-1, with a tentative D call TRBD1 (6 bases). This CDR3 contains 15 residues. Germline CDR1 is MNHNS and CDR2 is SASEGT. Trimming removed 7 bases from V and 5 bases from J, with 20 bases in between. CDR3: CASTVLDSVGTEAFF. The DNA for the CDR3 is TGTGCCAGCACCGTACTGGACAGCGTTGGGACTGAAGCTTTCTTT.

CDR3 bases: TGTGCCAGCAGACTTTTAGGAGGGAGGGCCACCGGGGAGCTGTTTTTT. Protein: CASRLLGGRATGELFF. J is TRBJ2-2 and V is TRBV2; 7 bases agree with TRBD2. The CDR3 loop spans 16 amino acids. Germline trimming cut 6 bases from V and 4 bases from J; bases unmatched to any gene: 11. Germline CDR1 reads SNHLY; CDR2 reads FYNNEI.

The chain couples TRBV19 to TRBJ1-6; possibly TRBD1 for D (5 bases). The CDR3 covers 12 residues. Between the trimmed V and J ends, which lost 4 bases and 9 bases, there was a span of 7 bases. CDR1 and CDR2 from the germline V gene are LNHDA and SQIVND (reference sequence). CDR3 residues: CASSRQGSPLHF. The CDR3 DNA follows: TGTGCCAGTAGTAGGCAGGGTTCACCCCTCCACTTT.

The gene calls are TRBV9 and TRBJ2-7; tentative D call: TRBD1 (5 bases). The CDR3 is 15 amino acids. Per the germline V gene, CDR1 is SGDLS and CDR2 is YYNGEE. Trimming left V 0 bases short and J 2 bases short, with 12 bases between. CDR3 DNA sequence: TGTGCCAGCAGCGTAGCTGCCCAGGGCCCCTACGAGCAGTACTTC. Its translation: CASSVAAQGPYEQYF. The full variable domain, completed using reference TRBV9 and TRBJ2-7, is DSGVTQTPKHLITATGQRVTLRCSPRSGDLSVYWYQQSLDQGLQFLIQYYNGEERAKGNILERFSAQQFPDLHSELNLSSLELGDSALYFCASSVAAQGPYEQYFGPGTRLTVT.